The subject of this entry is one T cell receptor (beta chain). This clone was observed a handful of times. No antigen is known for it. No quality values exist for individual bases; no much larger clone is one base distant. The library relied on the immunoSEQ multiplex PCR assay. A mixture of 60 forward primers for TCR Vbeta segments and 13 reverse primers for TCR Jbeta segments was used in the multiplex PCR. The CDR3 region of rearranged TCR beta genes was amplified from genomic DNA by a multiplex PCR assay. On the Illumina HiSeq System, the amplified TCR beta libraries were sequenced as 87-base-pair reads. Per the source publication's procedure: A later analysis counted approximately 74 million unique TCR beta chains across the 670 or so repertoires, and 9 million to 14 million of these chains were shared by at least two donors. A nearest-neighbor algorithm error-corrected the raw reads and collapsed the reads into unique sequences, merging closely related sequences to remove PCR and sequencing errors. CDR3 sequences were aligned to IMGT reference sequences to assign V, D and J gene segments. Each retained sequence needed at least a six-nucleotide match to both a V gene segment and a J gene segment. A rearrangement counted as productive if the CDR3 had no stop codons and remained in frame with V and J, and every other rearrangement counted as non-productive. CDR3 was defined according to IMGT convention as the region running from the second conserved V-encoded cysteine to the conserved J-encoded phenylalanine. The earlier analysis of about 530 of the donors excluded any sequence lacking an unambiguous match to a single V gene segment. In an earlier analysis of approximately 560 of the donors, a V segment was called functional when productive rearrangements were above 56.7%, and segregating when the standard deviation between donors exceeded 5%. A statistical classification framework was built for diagnosing cytomegalovirus status from the catalog of TCR beta chain sequences. In a later analysis, V and J genes were assigned by comparing TCR nucleotide sequences against IMGT/GENE-DB human TR gene sequences. A later analysis assigned CDR3 sequences and most-parsimonious VDJ recombination scenarios with the TCRdist pipeline. In a later analysis, each TCR beta chain was defined by its CDR3 amino acid sequence together with its V-gene family, and reads lacking a unique V-gene family were excluded. To address suspected cross-contamination and a sequencing artifact, a later analysis removed 550 to 750 highly shared, low-generation-probability nucleotide sequences. A later analysis calculated a clonal expansion index for each public chain from normalized within-repertoire ranks of inferred template counts. A later analysis computed generation probabilities with a VDJ recombination model fitted to out-of-frame rearrangements, and checked the results against IGoR. In a later analysis, hypergeometric tests were used to score TCR-TCR, TCR-HLA and TCR-CMV co-occurrence, with a repertoire-size bias correction applied to TCR pairs. In a later analysis, false discovery rates were estimated by permuting HLA or CMV assignments 20 times. In a later analysis, co-occurring TCRs were grouped using DBSCAN, with TCRdist sequence similarity added in when clustering inside HLA-allele-positive subsets. Repertoires with fewer than 30,000 or more than 120,000 public chains were left out of co-occurrence clustering, as were about 5 repertoires with anomalous nucleotide sharing. Held by TCRdb, this immuneACCESS table contains in-frame sequences only and omits some clones. Under half of the omission traces to an unresolved V gene where checked; the cause of the rest is unknown. V, J and clone size were drawn from that table, and D and trimming were deduced from the DNA. Within this sample are over 120,000 clones, with 65% to 80% of them counted one time only. 3% to 4.5% of the sample rests with the top ten.

These data belong to a study of cytomegalovirus exposure and HLA in healthy donors (dated by TCRdb to 2017 to 2019). The study in broad terms: According to an earlier analysis of around 600 of the donors, 150 million to 200 million T cells yielded roughly 110 million unique TCR beta sequences and approximately 300 Gb of sequence data. Around 320 gigabases of sequencing data and approximately 80 million unique TCR sequences were included in an early release covering 500 to 750 HLA-typed donors. Among the roughly 400 genotyped donors, approximately 82% belonged to the genetic ancestry cluster associated with self-reported Caucasian donors. The study was designed to test whether signatures of past pathogen exposure could be identified by cataloging public T cell receptors. The study profiled the T cell repertoires of more than 500 subjects by immunosequencing and related them to cytomegalovirus serostatus. A separate validation cohort of some 130 different subjects was used in addition to the roughly 720-subject first cohort. High-throughput TCR immunosequencing, statistical association of individual TCRs with disease status, and machine learning were combined to predict cytomegalovirus infection status. In a later analysis, previously published TCR beta repertoires from several hundred donors were re-analyzed and high-resolution HLA genotyping was added so that TCR occurrence patterns could be studied. Rather than drawing on any new phenotypic data, the later analysis identified candidate immune exposures from TCR beta sequences and the way those sequences occurred across donors. An earlier analysis of around 580 of the donors used high-throughput TCR beta sequencing to judge whether each TCR beta V gene segment behaved as functional or pseudogenic. Donor age, sex, ethnicity and CMV serostatus were collected together with the repertoire data. A later genetic analysis used genome-wide SNP genotypes for about three fifths of the 666 donors, treating that subset as a discovery cohort. All discovery cohort repertoires had been generated on a single sequencing platform. Class I and class II HLA loci were covered by the typing at four-digit resolution. The number of typed donors differed by locus: about 629-640 for A, B, C, DRB1 and DQB1; about 520 for DQA1; approximately 610 for DPA1; and about 450 for DPB1. Because of strong linkage in the cohort, a handful of DR-DQ haplotypes were treated as single units for association and clustering. Among some 400 genotyped donors of the cohort, an average of approximately 200,000 unique TCR beta nucleotide sequences was sequenced per donor, of which about 19% were non-productive.

The cohort was made up of hundreds of healthy bone marrow donors. At the time of sampling, all cohort members were nominally healthy, though unrecorded immune exposures were likely present. The donor tested CMV seronegative, placing the donor among the approximately 400 seronegative members of the cohort. Every donor gave a peripheral blood sample, and the peripheral blood mononuclear cells from that sample were used for TCR beta sequencing. Genomic DNA extraction from the blood cell samples was performed with the Qiagen DNeasy Blood Extraction Kit. Study-level results and caveats: Most CMV-associated TCR beta chains appeared to be HLA-restricted in a later analysis, and the HLA associations seemed to be driven largely by CMV exposure. The authors suggested that the approach could potentially be extended to other disease states and immunological phenotypes. In an earlier analysis of some 500 of the donors, most TCR beta V segments were observed in productive rearrangements about 87% or about 30% of the time, broadly matching IMGT annotations. The classifier was reported to diagnose cytomegalovirus status with high specificity and sensitivity in both the original cohort and the validation cohort. Several of the top co-occurrence clusters appeared to be linked to parvovirus B19, influenza, CMV and Epstein-Barr virus, according to a later analysis. Three of the identified cytomegalovirus-associated TCR beta chains were confirmed in vitro to be specific for cytomegalovirus antigens. A cluster of highly shared sequence variants was judged likely to be a technical artifact of the sequencing pipeline. In a later genetic analysis, fewer N-insertions in productive TCRs were reported among donors in an Asian-associated ancestry cluster than the roughly 700-donor mean. A later analysis found that HLA-associated TCR beta chains were more clonally expanded and had lower generation probabilities than equally common non-associated chains. A later analysis found that TCR association rates varied across HLA loci, with DRB1 alleles showing the most associated TCRs and HLA-C alleles the fewest. In a later analysis, around 15,000 TCR beta sequences were associated with specific HLA alleles at a false discovery rate of 0.05. The earlier analysis of almost 600 of the donors excluded approximately 17 rarely observed V segments, including chromosome 9 orphons, because counts were too low. Linkage disequilibrium might explain the correlated functional status among segregating V segments, but an unknown experimental factor could not be ruled out. The study listed approximately 150 TCR beta chains as associated with cytomegalovirus. Some IMGT-functional V segments, including TRBV6-2 and TRBV6-3, could not be told apart with the 87-base-pair reads, so those segments were excluded. The cohort was sequenced for TCR beta chains only, and without alpha or paired-chain data the features that could be detected were limited. A further reported finding was that TCR beta sequences accurately predicted the HLA-A and HLA-B alleles for most subjects in the first cohort. In a later genetic analysis, a missense DCLRE1C variant was associated with V-gene and J-gene trimming of TCR beta chains, and the association was replicated in an independent cohort. CMV serostatus was the only immune exposure information available for the cohort. Most TCR sequences were observed very rarely across donors, whereas some public TCRs were present in many individuals. When HLA alleles, especially DR and DQ, strongly co-occurred, attributing TCR associations to individual alleles was difficult. Because HLA typing was missing for some donors at each locus, association tests included only the typed subset. Presence/absence analyses assumed roughly uniform sequencing depth across donors, an assumption that may not hold.

The germline V gene (reference sequence) sets CDR1 to LNHNV and CDR2 to YYDKDF. The junction carries 9 bases between V and J, which are trimmed by 0 bases and 6 bases respectively. Its CDR3 holds 14 amino acids, cysteine through phenylalanine. The sequence is cut down to CDR3 DNA, 42 bases in frame from base 1. The chain was built from TRBV15 and TRBJ2-1, with the D gene not confidently named. The receptor was isolated from a male donor in good health and CMV-seronegative. Material for sequencing was PBMCs. The nucleotide sequence reads as follows: TGTGCCACCAGCAGAGAGTCCACGAGCAATGAGCAGTTCTTC. It codes for CATSRESTSNEQFF.